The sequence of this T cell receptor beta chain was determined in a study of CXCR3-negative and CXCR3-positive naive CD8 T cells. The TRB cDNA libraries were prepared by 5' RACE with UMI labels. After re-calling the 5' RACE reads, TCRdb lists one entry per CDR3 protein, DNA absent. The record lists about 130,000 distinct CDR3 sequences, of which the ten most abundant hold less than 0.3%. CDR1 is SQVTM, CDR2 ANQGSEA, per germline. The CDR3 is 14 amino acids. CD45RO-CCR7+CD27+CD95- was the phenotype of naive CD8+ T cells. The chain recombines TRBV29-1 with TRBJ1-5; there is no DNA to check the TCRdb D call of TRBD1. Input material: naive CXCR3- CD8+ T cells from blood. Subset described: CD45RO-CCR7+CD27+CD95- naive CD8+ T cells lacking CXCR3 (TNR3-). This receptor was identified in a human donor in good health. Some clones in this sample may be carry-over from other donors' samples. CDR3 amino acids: CSVRSPGGNQPQHF.